This T cell receptor beta chain was retrieved from a study of T cells in Graves' hyperthyroidism and ophthalmopathy. The source material, RNA transcripts, was used to amplify TCR beta CDR3 regions. The TCR CDR3 was amplified in a first-round RT-PCR using the HTBI primer set. TCRdb independently ran MiXCR on the multiplex PCR reads; one entry per CDR3 protein. This sample has hundreds of thousands of distinct CDR3 sequences, with about 15% found just once. Criteria for exclusion of patients were uncontrolled infection, other autoimmune disease, pregnancy or lactation. Diagnoses used clinical symptoms, serum thyroxine and TRAb, thyroid ultrasound and orbital computed tomography. This clonotype turned up a few times. A junction boundary mismatches the germline segment, possibly from a read error. Sequencing was performed on blood. This receptor was obtained from a man aged 18-30 years with Graves' ophthalmopathy.

The DNA of the CDR3 is TGTGTCAGCAGTCCGATAAAGAACCGGGGCAATCAGCCCCAGCATTTT. Residues: CVSSPIKNRGNQPQHF. The rearrangement links TRBV2 to TRBJ1-5; the D is unclear. CDR1 and CDR2 from the germline V gene are SNHLY and FYNNEI. CDR3 length: 16 amino acids.